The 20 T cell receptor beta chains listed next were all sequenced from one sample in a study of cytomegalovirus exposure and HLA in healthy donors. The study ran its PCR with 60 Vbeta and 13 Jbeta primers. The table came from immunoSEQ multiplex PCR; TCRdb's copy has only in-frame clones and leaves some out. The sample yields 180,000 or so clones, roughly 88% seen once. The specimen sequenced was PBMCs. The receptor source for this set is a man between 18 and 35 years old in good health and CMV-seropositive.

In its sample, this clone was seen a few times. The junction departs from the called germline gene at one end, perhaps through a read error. In nucleotides, the CDR3 is TGCGCCAGCAGCTTGACAGGGGGTCATCAACCCCAGCATTTT. Its translation: CASSLTGGHQPQHF. This chain connects TRBV5-1 to TRBJ1-5, with 8 bases identical to TRBD1. CDR1 SGHRS and CDR2 YFSETQ come from the germline V gene. The CDR3 totals 14 residues.

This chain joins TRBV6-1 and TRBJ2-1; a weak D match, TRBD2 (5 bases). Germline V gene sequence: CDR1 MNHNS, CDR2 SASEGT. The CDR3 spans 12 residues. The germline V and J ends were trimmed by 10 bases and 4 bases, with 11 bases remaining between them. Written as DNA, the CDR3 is TGTGCCATCGGAGGCGGGTACAATGAGCAGTTCTTC. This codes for CAIGGGYNEQFF.

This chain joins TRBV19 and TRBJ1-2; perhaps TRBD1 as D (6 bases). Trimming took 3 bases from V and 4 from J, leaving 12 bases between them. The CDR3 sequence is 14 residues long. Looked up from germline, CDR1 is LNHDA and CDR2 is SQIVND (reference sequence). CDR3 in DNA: TGTGCCAGTAGTATGGGAGACAGGATCTATGGCTACACCTTC. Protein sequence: CASSMGDRIYGYTF.

The CDR3, as DNA: TGCGCCAGCAGTGATGTAGATTCACCCCTCCACTTT. The encoded protein is CASSDVDSPLHF. The chain employs TRBV10-1 and TRBJ1-6; unclear D gene. The CDR3 runs 12 residues. Trimming removed 3 bases from V and 8 bases from J, with 5 bases in between. Germline V gene data show CDR1 as WNHNN and CDR2 as SYGVQD (reference sequence).

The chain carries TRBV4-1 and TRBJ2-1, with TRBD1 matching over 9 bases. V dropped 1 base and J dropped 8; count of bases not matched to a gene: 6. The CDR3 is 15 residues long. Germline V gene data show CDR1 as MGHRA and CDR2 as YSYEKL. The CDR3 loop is CASSQAGTGRDEQFF. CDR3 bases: TGCGCCAGCAGCCAAGCCGGGACAGGGCGCGATGAGCAGTTCTTC.

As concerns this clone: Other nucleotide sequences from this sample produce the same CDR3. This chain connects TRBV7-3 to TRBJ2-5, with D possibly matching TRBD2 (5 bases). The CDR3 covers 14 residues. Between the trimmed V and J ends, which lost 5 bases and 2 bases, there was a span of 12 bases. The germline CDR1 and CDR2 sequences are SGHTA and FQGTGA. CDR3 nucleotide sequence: TGTGCCAGCAGCCCCACGGGGTTACAAGAGACCCAGTACTTC. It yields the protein CASSPTGLQETQYF.

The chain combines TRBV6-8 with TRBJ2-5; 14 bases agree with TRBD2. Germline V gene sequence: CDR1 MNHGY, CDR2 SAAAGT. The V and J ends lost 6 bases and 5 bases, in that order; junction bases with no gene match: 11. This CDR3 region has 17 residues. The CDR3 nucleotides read TGTGCCAGCAGAACTAGGGGGACTAGCGGGGGCATGGAGACCCAGTACTTC. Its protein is CASRTRGTSGGMETQYF.

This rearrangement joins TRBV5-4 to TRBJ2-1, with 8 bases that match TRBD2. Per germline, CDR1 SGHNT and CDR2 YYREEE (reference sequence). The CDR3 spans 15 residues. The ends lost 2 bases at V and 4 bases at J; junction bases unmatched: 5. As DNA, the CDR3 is TGTGCCAGCAGCTTAACTAGCGGCCTTTACAATGAGCAGTTCTTC. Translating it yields CASSLTSGLYNEQFF.

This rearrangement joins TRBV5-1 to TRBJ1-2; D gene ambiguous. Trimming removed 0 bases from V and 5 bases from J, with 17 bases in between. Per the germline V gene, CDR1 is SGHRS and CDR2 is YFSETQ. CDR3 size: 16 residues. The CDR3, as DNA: TGCGCCAGCAGCTTGGTTCAACGGGGAGATGGGTATGGCTACACCTTC. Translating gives CASSLVQRGDGYGYTF. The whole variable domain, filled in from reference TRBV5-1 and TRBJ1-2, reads KAGVTQTPRYLIKTRGQQVTLSCSPISGHRSVSWYQQTPGQGLQFLFEYFSETQRNKGNFPGRFSGRQFSNSRSEMNVSTLELGDSALYLCASSLVQRGDGYGYTFGSGTRLTVV.

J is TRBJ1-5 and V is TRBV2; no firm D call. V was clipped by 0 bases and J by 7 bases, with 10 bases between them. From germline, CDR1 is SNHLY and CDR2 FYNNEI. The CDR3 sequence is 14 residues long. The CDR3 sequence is CASSEALQSQPQHF. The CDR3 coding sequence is TGTGCCAGCAGTGAAGCGCTTCAAAGCCAGCCCCAGCATTTT.

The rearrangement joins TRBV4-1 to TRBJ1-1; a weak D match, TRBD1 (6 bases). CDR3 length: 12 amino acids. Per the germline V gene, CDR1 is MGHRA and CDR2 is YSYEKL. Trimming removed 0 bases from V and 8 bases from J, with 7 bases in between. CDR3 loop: CASSQDGTEAFF. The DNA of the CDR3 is TGCGCCAGCAGCCAAGATGGGACAGAAGCTTTCTTT.

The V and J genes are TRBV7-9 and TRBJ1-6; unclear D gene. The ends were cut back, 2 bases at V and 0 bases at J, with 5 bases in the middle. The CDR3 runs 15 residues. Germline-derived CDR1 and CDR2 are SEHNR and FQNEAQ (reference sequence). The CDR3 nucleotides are TGTGCCAGCAGCTTACTGAGCTCCTATAATTCACCCCTCCACTTT. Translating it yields CASSLLSSYNSPLHF.

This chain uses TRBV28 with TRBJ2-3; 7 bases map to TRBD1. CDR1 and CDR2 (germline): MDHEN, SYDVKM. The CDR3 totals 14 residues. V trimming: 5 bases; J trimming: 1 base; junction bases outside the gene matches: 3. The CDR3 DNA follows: TGTGCCAGCAGTAGGGACAGACGCACAGATACGCAGTATTTT. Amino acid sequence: CASSRDRRTDTQYF.

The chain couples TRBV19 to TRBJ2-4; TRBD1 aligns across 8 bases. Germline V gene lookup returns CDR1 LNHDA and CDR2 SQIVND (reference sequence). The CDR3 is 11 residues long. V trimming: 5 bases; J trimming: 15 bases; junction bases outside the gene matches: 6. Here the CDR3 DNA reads TGTGCCAGTAGTTACAGGGGGGAAGGGTACTTC. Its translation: CASSYRGEGYF.

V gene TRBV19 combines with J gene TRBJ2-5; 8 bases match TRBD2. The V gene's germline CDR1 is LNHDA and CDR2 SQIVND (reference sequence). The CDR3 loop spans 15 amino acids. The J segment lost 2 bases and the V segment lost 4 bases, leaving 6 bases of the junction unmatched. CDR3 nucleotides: TGTGCCAGTAGTAGAGGTAGCGGGAATCAAGAGACCCAGTACTTC. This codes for CASSRGSGNQETQYF. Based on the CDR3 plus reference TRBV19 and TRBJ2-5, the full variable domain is DGGITQSPKYLFRKEGQNVTLSCEQNLNHDAMYWYRQDPGQGLRLIYYSQIVNDFQKGDIAEGYSVSREKKESFPLTVTSAQKNPTAFYLCASSRGSGNQETQYFGPGTRLLVL.

The CDR3 DNA reads as TGTGCCAGCAGTGAAGCGTGGGGCGGGGGTGTTGATACGCAGTATTTT. Its protein product is CASSEAWGGGVDTQYF. The V gene is TRBV6-1, the J gene TRBJ2-3; TRBD2 aligns across 7 bases. The V gene's germline CDR1 is MNHNS and CDR2 SASEGT. After removal of 0 bases from V and 6 bases from J, the junction contained 9 bases not matched to a gene. The CDR3 loop spans 16 amino acids.

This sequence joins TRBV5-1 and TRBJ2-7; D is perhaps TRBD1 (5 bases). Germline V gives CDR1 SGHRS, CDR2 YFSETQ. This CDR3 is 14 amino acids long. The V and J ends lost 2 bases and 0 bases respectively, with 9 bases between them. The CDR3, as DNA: TGCGCCAGCAGCTTTCGACAGAACTCCTACGAGCAGTACTTC. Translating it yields CASSFRQNSYEQYF.

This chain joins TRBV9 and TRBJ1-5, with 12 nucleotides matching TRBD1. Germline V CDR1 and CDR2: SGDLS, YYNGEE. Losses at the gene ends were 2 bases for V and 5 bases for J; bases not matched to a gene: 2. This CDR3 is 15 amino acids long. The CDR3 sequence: CASSVGTGGYQPQHF. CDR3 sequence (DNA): TGTGCCAGCAGCGTCGGGACAGGGGGCTATCAGCCCCAGCATTTT.

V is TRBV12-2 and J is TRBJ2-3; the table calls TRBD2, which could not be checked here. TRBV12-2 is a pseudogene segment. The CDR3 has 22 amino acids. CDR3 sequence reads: CASRLPCLAGGRSPTTTDTQYF. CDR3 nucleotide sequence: TGTGCAAGTCGCCTCCCATGCCTAGCGGGGGGCCGATCTCCCACCACCACAGATACGCAGTATTTT.

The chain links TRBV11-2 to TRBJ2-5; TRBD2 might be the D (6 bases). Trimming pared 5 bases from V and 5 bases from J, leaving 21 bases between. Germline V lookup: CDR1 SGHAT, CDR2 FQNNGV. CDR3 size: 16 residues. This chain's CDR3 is CASSDYLNLGRETQYF. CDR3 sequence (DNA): TGTGCCAGCAGCGATTACCTTAACTTGGGGAGGGAGACCCAGTACTTC.